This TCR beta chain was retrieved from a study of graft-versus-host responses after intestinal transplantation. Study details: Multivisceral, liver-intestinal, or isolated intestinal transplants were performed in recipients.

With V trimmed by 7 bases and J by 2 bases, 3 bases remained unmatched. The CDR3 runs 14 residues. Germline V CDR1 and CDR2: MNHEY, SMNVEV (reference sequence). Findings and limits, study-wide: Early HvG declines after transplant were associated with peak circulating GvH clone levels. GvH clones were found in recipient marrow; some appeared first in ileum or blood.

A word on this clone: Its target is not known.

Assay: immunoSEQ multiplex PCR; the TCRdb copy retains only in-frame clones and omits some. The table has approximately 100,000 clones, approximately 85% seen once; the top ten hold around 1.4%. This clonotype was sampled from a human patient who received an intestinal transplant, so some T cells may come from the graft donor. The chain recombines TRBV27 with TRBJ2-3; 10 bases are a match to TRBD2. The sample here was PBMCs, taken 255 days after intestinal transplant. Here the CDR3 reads CASTSGGYTDTQYF. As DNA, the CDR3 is TGTGCCAGCACTAGCGGGGGATACACAGATACGCAGTATTTT.